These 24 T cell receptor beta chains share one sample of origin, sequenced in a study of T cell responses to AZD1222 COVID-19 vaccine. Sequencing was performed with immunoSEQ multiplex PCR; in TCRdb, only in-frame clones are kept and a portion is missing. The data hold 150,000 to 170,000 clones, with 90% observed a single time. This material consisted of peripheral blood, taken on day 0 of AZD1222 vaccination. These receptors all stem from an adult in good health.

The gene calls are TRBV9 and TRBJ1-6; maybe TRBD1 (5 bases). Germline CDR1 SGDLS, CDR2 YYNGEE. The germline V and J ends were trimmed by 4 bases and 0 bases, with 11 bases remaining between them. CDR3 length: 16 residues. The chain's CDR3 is CASSWGRNSYNSPLHF. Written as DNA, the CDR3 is TGTGCCAGCAGCTGGGGACGGAACTCCTATAATTCACCCCTCCACTTT.

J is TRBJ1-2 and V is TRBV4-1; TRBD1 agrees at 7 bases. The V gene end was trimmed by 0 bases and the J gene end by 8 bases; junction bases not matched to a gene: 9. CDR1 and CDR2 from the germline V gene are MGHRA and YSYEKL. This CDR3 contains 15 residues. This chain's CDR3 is CASSQDGQASGGYTF. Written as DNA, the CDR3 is TGCGCCAGCAGCCAAGATGGACAGGCTTCGGGCGGCTACACCTTC.

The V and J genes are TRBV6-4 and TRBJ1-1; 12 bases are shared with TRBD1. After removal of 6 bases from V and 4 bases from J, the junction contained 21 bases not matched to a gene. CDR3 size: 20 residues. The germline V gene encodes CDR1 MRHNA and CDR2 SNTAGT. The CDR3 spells CASSLFPPTGQGAQSTEAFF. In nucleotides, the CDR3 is TGTGCCAGCAGCCTCTTCCCCCCAACGGGACAGGGGGCGCAATCCACTGAAGCTTTCTTT.

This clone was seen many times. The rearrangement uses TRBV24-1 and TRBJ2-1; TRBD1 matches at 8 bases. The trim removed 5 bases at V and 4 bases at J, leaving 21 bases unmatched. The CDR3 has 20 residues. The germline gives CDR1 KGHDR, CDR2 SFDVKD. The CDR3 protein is CATSGPGQGFLLNRYNEQFF. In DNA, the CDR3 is TGTGCCACCAGTGGACCAGGACAGGGTTTCCTACTGAATAGATACAATGAGCAGTTCTTC.

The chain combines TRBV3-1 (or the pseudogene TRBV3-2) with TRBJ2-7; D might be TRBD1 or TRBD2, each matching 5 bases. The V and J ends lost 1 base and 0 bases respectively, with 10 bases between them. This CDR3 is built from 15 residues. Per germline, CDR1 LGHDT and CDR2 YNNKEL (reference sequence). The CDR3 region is CASSQGWGTSYEQYF. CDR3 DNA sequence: TGTGCCAGCAGCCAAGGCTGGGGGACCTCCTACGAGCAGTACTTC.

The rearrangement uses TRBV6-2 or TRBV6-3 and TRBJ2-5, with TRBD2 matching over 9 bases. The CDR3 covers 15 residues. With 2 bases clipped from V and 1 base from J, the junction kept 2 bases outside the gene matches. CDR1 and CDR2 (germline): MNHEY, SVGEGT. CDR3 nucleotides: TGTGCCAGCAGTTACCAGCGGGGGGCCCAAGAGACCCAGTACTTC. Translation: CASSYQRGAQETQYF.

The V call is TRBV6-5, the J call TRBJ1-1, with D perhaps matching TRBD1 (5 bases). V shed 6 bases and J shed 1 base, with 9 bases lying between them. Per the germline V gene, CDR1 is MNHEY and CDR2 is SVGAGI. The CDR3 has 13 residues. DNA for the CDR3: TGTGCCAGCAGGGTGGGACGGAACACTGAAGCTTTCTTT. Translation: CASRVGRNTEAFF.

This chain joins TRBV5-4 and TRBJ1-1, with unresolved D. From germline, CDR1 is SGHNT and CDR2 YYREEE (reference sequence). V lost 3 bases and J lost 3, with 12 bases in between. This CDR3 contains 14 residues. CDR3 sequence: CASSSPDRYTEAFF. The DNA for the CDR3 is TGTGCCAGCAGCTCCCCCGACCGGTACACTGAAGCTTTCTTT.

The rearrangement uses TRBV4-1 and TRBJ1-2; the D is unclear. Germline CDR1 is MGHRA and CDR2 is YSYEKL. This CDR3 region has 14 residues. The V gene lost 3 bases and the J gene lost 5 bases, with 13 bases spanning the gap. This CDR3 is CASSQTVGLYGYTF. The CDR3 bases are TGCGCCAGCAGCCAGACCGTGGGTCTTTATGGCTACACCTTC.

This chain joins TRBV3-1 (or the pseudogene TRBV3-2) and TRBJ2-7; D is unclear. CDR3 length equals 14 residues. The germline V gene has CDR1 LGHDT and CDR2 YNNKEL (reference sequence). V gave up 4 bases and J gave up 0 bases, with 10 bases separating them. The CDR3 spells CASSLDPSSYEQYF. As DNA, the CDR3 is TGTGCCAGCAGCCTCGACCCAAGCTCCTACGAGCAGTACTTC.

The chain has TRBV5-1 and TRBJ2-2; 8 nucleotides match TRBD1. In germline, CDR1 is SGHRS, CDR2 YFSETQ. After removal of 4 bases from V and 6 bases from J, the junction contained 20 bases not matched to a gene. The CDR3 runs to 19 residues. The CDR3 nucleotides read TGCGCCAGCAGCACCTACCCGGGACAGGCGTCCGGACTGGCCGGGGAGCTGTTTTTT. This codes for CASSTYPGQASGLAGELFF.

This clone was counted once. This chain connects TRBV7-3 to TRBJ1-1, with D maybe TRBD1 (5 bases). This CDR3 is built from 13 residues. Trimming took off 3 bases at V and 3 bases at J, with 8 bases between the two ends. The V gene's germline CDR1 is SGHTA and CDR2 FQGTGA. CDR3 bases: TGTGCCAGCAGCTTCCTGACAGACACTGAAGCTTTCTTT. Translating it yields CASSFLTDTEAFF.

For the CDR3, the DNA is TGTGCCAGCAGGTTGAGCGGGACAGATAATTCACCCCTCCACTTT. Translation: CASRLSGTDNSPLHF. The J gene is TRBJ1-6, the V gene TRBV7-3; 7 nucleotides align to TRBD1. Germline CDR1 is SGHTA and CDR2 is FQGTGA. V lost 6 bases, J lost 5 bases, and 7 bases stayed unmatched. The CDR3 has 15 residues.

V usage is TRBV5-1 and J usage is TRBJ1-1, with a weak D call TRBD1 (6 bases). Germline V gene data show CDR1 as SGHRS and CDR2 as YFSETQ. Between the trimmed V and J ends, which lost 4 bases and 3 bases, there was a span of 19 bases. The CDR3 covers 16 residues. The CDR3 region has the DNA TGCGCCAGCAGCCCCACCGGGGGGGCCGGGGACACTGAAGCTTTCTTT. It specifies CASSPTGGAGDTEAFF.

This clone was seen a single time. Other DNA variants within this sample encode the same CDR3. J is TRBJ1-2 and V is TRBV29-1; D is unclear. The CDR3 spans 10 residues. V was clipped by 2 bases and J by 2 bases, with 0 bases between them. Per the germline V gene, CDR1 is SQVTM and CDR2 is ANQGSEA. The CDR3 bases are TGCAGCGTTGAAAACTATGGCTACACCTTC. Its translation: CSVENYGYTF. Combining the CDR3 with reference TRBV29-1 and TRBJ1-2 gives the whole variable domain SAVISQKPSRDICQRGTSLTIQCQVDSQVTMMFWYRQQPGQSLTLIATANQGSEATYESGFVIDKFPISRPNLTFSTLTVSNMSPEDSSIYLCSVENYGYTFGSGTRLTVV.

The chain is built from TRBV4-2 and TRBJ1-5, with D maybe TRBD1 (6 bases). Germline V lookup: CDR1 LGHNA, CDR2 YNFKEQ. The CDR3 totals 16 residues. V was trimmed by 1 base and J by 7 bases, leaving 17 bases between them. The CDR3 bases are TGTGCCAGCAGCCAAGGATCCCAGGGGTTGAGCCAGCCCCAGCATTTT. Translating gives CASSQGSQGLSQPQHF.

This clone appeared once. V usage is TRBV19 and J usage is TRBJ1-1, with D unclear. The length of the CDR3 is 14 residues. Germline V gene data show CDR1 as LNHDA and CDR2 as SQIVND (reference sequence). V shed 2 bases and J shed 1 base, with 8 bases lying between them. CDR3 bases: TGTGCCAGTAGTATACCCGTGGGGAACACTGAAGCTTTCTTT. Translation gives CASSIPVGNTEAFF.

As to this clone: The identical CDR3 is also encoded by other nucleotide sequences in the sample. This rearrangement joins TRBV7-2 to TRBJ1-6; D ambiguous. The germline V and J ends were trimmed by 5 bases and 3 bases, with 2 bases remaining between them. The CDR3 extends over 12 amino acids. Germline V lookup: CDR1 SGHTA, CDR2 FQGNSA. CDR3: CASSHYNSPLHF. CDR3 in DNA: TGTGCCAGCAGCCACTATAATTCACCCCTCCACTTT.

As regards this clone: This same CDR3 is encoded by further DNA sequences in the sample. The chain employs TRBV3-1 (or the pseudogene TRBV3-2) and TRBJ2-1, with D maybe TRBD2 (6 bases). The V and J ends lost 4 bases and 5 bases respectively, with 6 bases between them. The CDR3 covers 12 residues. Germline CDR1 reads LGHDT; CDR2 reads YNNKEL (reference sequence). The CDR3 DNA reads TGTGCCAGCAGCCGGACTAACAATGAGCAGTTCTTC. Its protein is CASSRTNNEQFF.

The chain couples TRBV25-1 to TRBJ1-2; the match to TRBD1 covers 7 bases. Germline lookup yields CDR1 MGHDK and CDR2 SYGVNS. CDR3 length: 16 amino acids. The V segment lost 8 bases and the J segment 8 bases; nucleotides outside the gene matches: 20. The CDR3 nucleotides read TGTGCCAGCCAGGACTTGGGGGGAGGGGGCGACTCCGGCTACACCTTC. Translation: CASQDLGGGGDSGYTF.

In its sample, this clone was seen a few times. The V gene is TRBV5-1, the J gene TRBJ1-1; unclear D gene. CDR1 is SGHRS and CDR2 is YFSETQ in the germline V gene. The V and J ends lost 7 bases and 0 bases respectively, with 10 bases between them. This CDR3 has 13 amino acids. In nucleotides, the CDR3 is TGCGCCAGCCGGGATCTGGTGAACACTGAAGCTTTCTTT. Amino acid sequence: CASRDLVNTEAFF.

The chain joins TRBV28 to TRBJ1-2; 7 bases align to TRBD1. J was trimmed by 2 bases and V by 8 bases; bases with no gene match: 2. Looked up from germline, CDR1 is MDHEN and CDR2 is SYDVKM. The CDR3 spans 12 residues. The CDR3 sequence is CASLGQNYGYTF. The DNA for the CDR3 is TGTGCCAGCCTGGGACAGAACTATGGCTACACCTTC.

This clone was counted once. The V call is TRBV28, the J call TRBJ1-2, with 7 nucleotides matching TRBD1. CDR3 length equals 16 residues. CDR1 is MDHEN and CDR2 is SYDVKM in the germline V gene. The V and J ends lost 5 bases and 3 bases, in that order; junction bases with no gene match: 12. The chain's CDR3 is CASSHAGTERDYGYTF. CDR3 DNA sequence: TGTGCCAGCAGTCATGCGGGGACAGAGCGTGACTATGGCTACACCTTC.

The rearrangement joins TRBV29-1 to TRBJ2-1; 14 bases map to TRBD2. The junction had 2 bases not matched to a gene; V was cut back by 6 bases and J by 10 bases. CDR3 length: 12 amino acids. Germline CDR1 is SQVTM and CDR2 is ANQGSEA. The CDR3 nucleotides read TGCAGCGTGGGACTAGCGGGAGAAGAGCAGTTCTTC. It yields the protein CSVGLAGEEQFF.